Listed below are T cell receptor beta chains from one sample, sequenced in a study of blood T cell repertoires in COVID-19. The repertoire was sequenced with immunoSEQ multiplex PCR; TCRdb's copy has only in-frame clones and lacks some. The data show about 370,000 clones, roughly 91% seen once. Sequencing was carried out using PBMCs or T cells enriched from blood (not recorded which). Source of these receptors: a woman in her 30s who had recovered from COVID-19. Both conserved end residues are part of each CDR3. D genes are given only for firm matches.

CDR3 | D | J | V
CAIVGGLGGDYGYTF | NA | TRBJ1-2 | TRBV10-3
CASSVTGTENSPLHF | TRBD1 | TRBJ1-6 | TRBV9
CATSSGLNTEAFF | NA | TRBJ1-1 | TRBV24-1
CASSQEVAPMYGYTF | NA | TRBJ1-2 | TRBV4-3
CASSDWASRTEAFF | NA | TRBJ1-1 | TRBV6-1
CAWRVPRGRRKTNTEAFF | TRBD1 | TRBJ1-1 | TRBV30
CASSRSGQGNLYGYTF | TRBD1 | TRBJ1-2 | TRBV7-9
CASTPTGVGTEAFF | TRBD1 | TRBJ1-1 | TRBV19
CASSRSPGQSLAFF | TRBD1 | TRBJ1-1 | TRBV6-5
CASSGIPGQGNQPQHF | TRBD1 | TRBJ1-5 | TRBV2
CASSLDGLAANTGELFF | NA | TRBJ2-2 | TRBV7-6
CASSPPTLAGVHEQYF | TRBD2 | TRBJ2-7 | TRBV18
CASSWAGGSEAFF | NA | TRBJ1-1 | TRBV7-2
CASSLGPSFEQYF | NA | TRBJ2-7 | TRBV27
CASSQVSGDYNEQFF | TRBD2 | TRBJ2-1 | TRBV4-1
CAWSVGGYYEQYF | NA | TRBJ2-7 | TRBV30
CASSLGIDQPQHF | NA | TRBJ1-5 | TRBV5-1
CARQTSGTANTGELFF | TRBD2 | TRBJ2-2 | TRBV2
CASSPLAGTNNEQFF | TRBD2 | TRBJ2-1 | TRBV2
CASSIPGTQAGFTGELFF | NA | TRBJ2-2 | TRBV19
CASSSSGTGANEQFF | TRBD1 | TRBJ2-1 | TRBV11-3
CASSPRQAYGYTF | NA | TRBJ1-2 | TRBV6-5
CASSLGVAPRRGYTF | NA | TRBJ1-2 | TRBV7-9
CASSLGTSGRLPYEQYF | TRBD2 | TRBJ2-7 | TRBV5-1
CASSYRGLDGYTF | TRBD1 | TRBJ1-2 | TRBV7-2
CSAQVNTEAFF | NA | TRBJ1-1 | TRBV29-1
CASSLSGGASTDTQYF | NA | TRBJ2-3 | TRBV7-8
CASSLVREYNEQFF | TRBD2 | TRBJ2-1 | TRBV5-1
CSAGQAGFLGGELFF | TRBD1 | TRBJ2-2 | TRBV29-1
CASSPRTSGTTYNEQFF | TRBD2 | TRBJ2-1 | TRBV7-2
CAWSVLKGSETFYTF | NA | TRBJ1-2 | TRBV30
CAASLAGGTDTQYF | TRBD2 | TRBJ2-3 | TRBV5-4
CASSLYREGLNEQFF | TRBD2 | TRBJ2-1 | TRBV4-1
CASSPGTGALEQFF | TRBD1 | TRBJ2-1 | TRBV19
CASSPIPSADTQYF | NA | TRBJ2-3 | TRBV5-5
CASSEYDQDNEQFF | NA | TRBJ2-1 | TRBV25-1
CASSLVLSSYEQYF | NA | TRBJ2-7 | TRBV7-9
CASSFPGDYEQYF | NA | TRBJ2-7 | TRBV11-2
CSASRQAADQPQHF | NA | TRBJ1-5 | TRBV20-1
CASSLGTGKTYEQYF | TRBD1 | TRBJ2-7 | TRBV7-9
CASSPLPGISSSSPLHF | NA | TRBJ1-6 | TRBV19
CASSIPPTGALQLSSYNEQFF | TRBD1 | TRBJ2-1 | TRBV19
CASSVPGQGNTIYF | TRBD1 | TRBJ1-3 | TRBV5-1
CASRTFSSYEQYF | NA | TRBJ2-7 | TRBV27
CASSLAGGRAFF | NA | TRBJ1-1 | TRBV7-9
CATSKERTSEHEQYF | TRBD2 | TRBJ2-7 | TRBV15
CASSPDGDSPLHF | NA | TRBJ1-6 | TRBV14
CSVKTGPISYEQYF | TRBD1 | TRBJ2-7 | TRBV29-1
CASSLTFTGHTYEQYF | NA | TRBJ2-7 | TRBV7-2
CASSLDGTGYNEQFF | TRBD1 | TRBJ2-1 | TRBV5-4
CASSSRQGWRDYGYTF | TRBD1 | TRBJ1-2 | TRBV27
CASSLRPEVGGDGYTF | NA | TRBJ1-2 | TRBV7-9
CADERGGCYNEQFF | TRBD2 | TRBJ2-1 | TRBV6-4
CASSTGDGDEQYF | TRBD1 | TRBJ2-7 | TRBV5-1
CASRSTYEQYF | NA | TRBJ2-7 | TRBV12-3/TRBV12-4